The text below deals with one T cell receptor (beta chain). Its antigen is currently not known. No quality values exist for individual bases; no much larger clone is one base distant. The sample comes from a study of blood T cell repertoires in COVID-19 (dated by TCRdb to the early 2020s). A note on the overall study: Collaborator samples came from the United States, Italy and Spain and covered acute and convalescent phases of COVID-19. The prospective study material was composed of cDNA or gDNA derived from T cells, B-cell-depleted T cells, or PBMCs. Deeply sampled blood TCRbeta repertoires from subjects exposed to, actively infected with, or recovered from COVID-19 were included in the dataset. A freely available public database, intended as a resource for researchers studying the immune response to SARS-CoV-2, is where the repertoires were released. Samples came from the ongoing ImmuneRACE study (first 160 participants) plus 1,254 subjects from 6 global collaborators. Sample metadata almost always included a de-identified subject ID, COVID-19 status, age in years and sex. Where available, HLA class I and class II types were taken from metadata supplied by the sample provider and were not determined by assay-based typing. The paper's findings and limits, for the study overall: The quantity of clinical and demographic metadata differed by source and by participant and was supplied without curation.

The immunoSEQ Assay, a bias-controlled multiplex PCR, was used to amplify TCRbeta CDR3 regions from genomic DNA. In the original analysis: Nucleated cell counts per sample were estimated from amplification of reference gene primers within the assay. Sequence reads were collapsed and filtered to measure the absolute abundance of every unique TCRbeta CDR3 rearrangement. For each sample, productive Simpson clonality was calculated by taking the square root of Simpson's diversity index across productive rearrangements. TCRdb's version of the immuneACCESS table is confined to in-frame rearrangements and falls short of the full clone set. An unresolved V gene accounts for under half of the shortfall where checked; the remainder is of unknown origin. For V, J and clone size, that table is used; D and trimming come from the DNA. In this sample the table shows 260,000 or so clones, about 91% of which occur a single time. The top ten hold roughly 1.2% of the sample.

V is pruned by 0 bases and J by 9 bases, leaving 10 bases of the junction without a gene match. The CDR3 has 17 amino acids, counting the end cysteine and phenylalanine. Only the CDR3 region is kept as DNA, spanning 51 bases read in frame from base 1. CDR1 and CDR2, per the germline V gene, are KGHDR and SFDVKD. In the prospective study, participants were roughly 18 to 100 years old, resided in around 25 geographic areas of the United States, and were enrolled through a virtual design. Cohort assignment in the prospective study relied on participant-reported clinical history from a screening survey and a study questionnaire. In the prospective study, mobile phlebotomists collected whole blood, serum and a nasopharyngeal or oropharyngeal swab from each participant. Prospective study participants could optionally give additional blood draws and questionnaires over an approximately two-month period. Before DNA extraction, blood samples from the prospective study were shipped at room temperature or frozen.

The chain is encoded by TRBV24-1 joined to TRBJ2-2, with TRBD2 matching 9 junction bases. Sequencing used PBMCs or T cells enriched from blood (not recorded which). The receptor comes from a woman in her 40s with acute COVID-19. The DNA sequence follows: TGTGCCACCAGTGATTTGTCGCCCGGGACTAGCTACAGGGAGCTGTTTTTT. It encodes CATSDLSPGTSYRELFF.